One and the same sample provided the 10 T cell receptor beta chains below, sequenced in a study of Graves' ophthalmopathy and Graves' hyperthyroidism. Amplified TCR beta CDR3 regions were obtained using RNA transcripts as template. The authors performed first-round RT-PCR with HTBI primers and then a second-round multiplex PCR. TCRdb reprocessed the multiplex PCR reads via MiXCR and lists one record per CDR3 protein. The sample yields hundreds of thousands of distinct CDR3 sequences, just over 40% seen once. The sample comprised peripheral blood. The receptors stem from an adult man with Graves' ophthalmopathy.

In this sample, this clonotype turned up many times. The CDR3 protein is CASSLLAGVREQYF. The CDR3 nucleotides are TGTGCCAGTAGTTTACTAGCGGGAGTCCGCGAGCAGTACTTC. The chain links TRBV19 to TRBJ2-7; the match to TRBD2 covers 11 bases. Trimming cost V 5 bases and J 6 bases; bases outside gene matches: 6. The CDR3 sequence is 14 residues long. Germline V CDR1 and CDR2: LNHDA, SQIVND (reference sequence).

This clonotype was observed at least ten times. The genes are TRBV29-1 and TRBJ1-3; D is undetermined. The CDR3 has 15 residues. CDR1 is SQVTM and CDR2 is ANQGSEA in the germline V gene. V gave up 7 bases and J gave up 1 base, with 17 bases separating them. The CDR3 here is CSARLSSESGNTIYF. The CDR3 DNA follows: TGCAGCGCCCGACTCAGTAGCGAATCTGGAAACACCATATATTTT.

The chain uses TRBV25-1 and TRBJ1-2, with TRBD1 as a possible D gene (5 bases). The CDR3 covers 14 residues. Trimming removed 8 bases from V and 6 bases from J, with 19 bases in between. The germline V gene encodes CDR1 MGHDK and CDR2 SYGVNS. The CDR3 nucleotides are TGTGCCAGCGTGGGCCGGGGGTTTCGGGATGGCTACACCTTC. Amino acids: CASVGRGFRDGYTF.

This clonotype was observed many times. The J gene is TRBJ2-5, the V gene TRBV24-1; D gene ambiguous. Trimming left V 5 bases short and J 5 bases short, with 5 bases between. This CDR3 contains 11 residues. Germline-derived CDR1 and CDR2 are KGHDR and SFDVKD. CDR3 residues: CATSAAETQYF. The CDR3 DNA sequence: TGTGCCACCAGTGCGGCCGAGACCCAGTACTTC.

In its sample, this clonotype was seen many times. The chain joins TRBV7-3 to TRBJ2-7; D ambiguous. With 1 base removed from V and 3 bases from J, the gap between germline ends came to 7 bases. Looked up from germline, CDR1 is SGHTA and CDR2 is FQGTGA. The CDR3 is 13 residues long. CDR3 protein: CASSLNSGYEQYF. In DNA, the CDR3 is TGTGCCAGCAGCTTAAACAGTGGCTACGAGCAGTACTTC.

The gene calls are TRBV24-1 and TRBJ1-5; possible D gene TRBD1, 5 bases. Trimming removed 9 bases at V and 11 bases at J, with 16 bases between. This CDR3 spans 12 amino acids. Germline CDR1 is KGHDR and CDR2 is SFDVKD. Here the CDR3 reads CATGEGLETQHF. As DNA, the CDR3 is TGTGCCACCGGGGAGGGGTTGGAGACCCAGCATTTT.

The CDR3 sequence is CASSPGAAGQETQYF. The DNA for the CDR3 is TGCGCCAGCAGCCCTGGGGCGGCAGGCCAAGAGACCCAGTACTTC. V usage is TRBV5-1 and J usage is TRBJ2-5; D possibly corresponds to TRBD1 (5 bases). Trimming removed 4 bases from V and 1 base from J, with 14 bases in between. Per the germline V gene, CDR1 is SGHRS and CDR2 is YFSETQ. This CDR3 has 15 residues.

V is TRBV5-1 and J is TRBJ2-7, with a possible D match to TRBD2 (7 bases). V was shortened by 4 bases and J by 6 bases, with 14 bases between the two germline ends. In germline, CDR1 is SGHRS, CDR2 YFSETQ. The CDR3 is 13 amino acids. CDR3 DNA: TGCGCCAGCAGCCAAGGGGGGGGGTTCGAGCAGTACTTC. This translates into CASSQGGGFEQYF.

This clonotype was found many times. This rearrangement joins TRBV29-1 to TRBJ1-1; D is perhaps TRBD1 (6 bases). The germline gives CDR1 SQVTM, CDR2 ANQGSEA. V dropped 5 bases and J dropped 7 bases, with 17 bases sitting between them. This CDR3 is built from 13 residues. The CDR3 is CSVTPDRLGEAFF. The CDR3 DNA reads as TGCAGCGTTACTCCCGACAGGCTTGGTGAAGCTTTCTTT.

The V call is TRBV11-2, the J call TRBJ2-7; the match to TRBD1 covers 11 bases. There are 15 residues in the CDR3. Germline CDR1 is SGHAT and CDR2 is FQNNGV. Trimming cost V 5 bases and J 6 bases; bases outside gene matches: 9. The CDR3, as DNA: TGTGCCAGCAGCCCCCTCGGACAGGGGGCGACCGAGCAGTACTTC. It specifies CASSPLGQGATEQYF.